This T cell receptor (beta chain) appears in the sequencing data of a study of blood T cell repertoires in COVID-19. Across the whole study: Acute and convalescent COVID-19 specimens originated in the United States, Italy and Spain. From T cells, B-cell-depleted T cells, or PBMCs came the material, which was cDNA or gDNA.

The trim removed 2 bases at V and 4 bases at J, leaving 6 bases unmatched. CDR3 length: 15 amino acids. Those enrolled, adults aged about 18 to 95 years, came from some 23 US areas. Participants' own reports of clinical history determined their cohort assignment. Profiled with immunoSEQ multiplex PCR; TCRdb holds only in-frame clones, not every one. Here the sample spans a few hundred thousand clones, around 89% being singletons. This clone was counted a few times. This chain uses TRBV5-3 with TRBJ2-7; 10 bases are shared with TRBD2. TRBV5-3 is noted as an ORF with a role that remains uncertain. The sequence came from a young woman with acute COVID-19. Sequenced: PBMCs or T cells enriched from blood (not recorded which). DNA of the CDR3: TGTGCCAGAAGCTTAACTAGCGGGAATGTGTACGAGCAGTACTTC. It translates to CARSLTSGNVYEQYF.